This T cell receptor (beta chain) was sequenced during a study of blood T cell repertoires in COVID-19. Produced via immunoSEQ multiplex PCR; TCRdb's table is partial and in-frame only. Among about 170,000 clones listed, 70% to 90% were seen once. Germline V CDR1 and CDR2: MNHEY, SMNVEV (reference sequence). This CDR3 comprises 15 residues. J gave up 6 bases and V 10 bases, and 15 bases lay outside the gene matches. The V gene is TRBV27, the J gene TRBJ2-3, with TRBD1 identical over 8 bases. What was sequenced was peripheral blood. The clonotype was recovered from a man older than 75 with COVID-19, enrolled during active disease. The CDR3, as DNA: TGTGCCACCGCCAAGCGGGCAGGGGGCATGGATACGCAGTATTTT. Encoded protein: CATAKRAGGMDTQYF.